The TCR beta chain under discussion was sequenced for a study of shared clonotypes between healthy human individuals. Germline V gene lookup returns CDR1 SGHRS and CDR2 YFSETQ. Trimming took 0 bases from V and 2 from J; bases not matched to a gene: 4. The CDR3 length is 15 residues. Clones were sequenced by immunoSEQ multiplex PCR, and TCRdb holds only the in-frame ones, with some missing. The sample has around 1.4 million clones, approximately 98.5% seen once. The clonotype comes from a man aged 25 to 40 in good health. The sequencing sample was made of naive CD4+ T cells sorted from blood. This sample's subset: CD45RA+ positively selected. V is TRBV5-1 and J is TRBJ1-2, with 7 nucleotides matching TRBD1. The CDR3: CASSLGDRDNYGYTF. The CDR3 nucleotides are TGCGCCAGCAGCTTGGGCGACAGGGACAACTATGGCTACACCTTC.